These T cell receptor beta chains were read from a single sample in a study of T-cell memory formation after mild COVID-19. TCRdb recomputed calls from the 5' RACE reads with MiXCR, one row per CDR3 protein. The data hold approximately 440,000 distinct CDR3 sequences, with 20% observed a single time. The specimen was PBMCs or a T cell subset sorted from them (not recorded which). The origin of the receptors is an adult woman who had mild COVID-19 (a few samples of this study predate the infection). Cell type and time point are not known. Both conserved end residues are part of each CDR3. D genes are given only for firm matches. Expanded clones are given a class, and other clones once, few, many or no size at all.

TRBV12-3/TRBV12-4	TRBD2	TRBJ2-3	-	TGTGCCAGCAGTCCACTCAGGACTAGAGGGTCCCAAGATACGCAGTATTTT	CASSPLRTRGSQDTQYF
TRBV14	-	TRBJ2-1	-	TGTGCCAGCAGCCAAGTAAGGAGGGATTCCTACAATGAGCAGTTCTTC	CASSQVRRDSYNEQFF
TRBV7-2	-	TRBJ2-2	-	TGTGCCAGCAGCTTAGAAGCCTCGGACGCGGGGGAGCTGTTTTTT	CASSLEASDAGELFF
TRBV6-5	TRBD1	TRBJ2-2	-	TGTGCCAGCAGTGAGGACAGGGGGATTACCGGGGAGCTGTTTTTT	CASSEDRGITGELFF
TRBV7-9	TRBD2	TRBJ2-3	few	TGTGCCAGCAGCTCCCTCCGGGGTCTAGCGGGGGTCCCTAGCACAGATACGCAGTATTTT	CASSSLRGLAGVPSTDTQYF
TRBV20-1	-	TRBJ2-5	-	TGCAGTGCAGTGGGACTGGGGGACCAAGAGACCCAGTACTTC	CSAVGLGDQETQYF
TRBV7-6	TRBD1	TRBJ2-7	few	TGTGCCAGCGGACAGGGGCCCTACGAGCAGTACTTC	CASGQGPYEQYF
TRBV5-1	-	TRBJ2-3	-	TGCGCCAGCAGCTTGGACGGCAGTCCGCCAGATACGCAGTATTTT	CASSLDGSPPDTQYF
TRBV7-6	-	TRBJ1-5	few	TGTGCCAGCAGCTTAGGCCGGGGGGGATCGGAGCCCCAGCATTTT	CASSLGRGGSEPQHF
TRBV5-6	-	TRBJ1-2	few	TGTGCCAGCAGCTTACTTGCTGCTAACTATGGCTACACCTTC	CASSLLAANYGYTF
TRBV4-3	-	TRBJ2-7	-	TGCGCCAGCAGCCAAGAGCAAATCGGCTTACCGCACGAGCAGTACTTC	CASSQEQIGLPHEQYF
TRBV9	TRBD1	TRBJ1-2	few	TGTGCCAGCAGCGCCGAGATGACAGGGAACTATGGCTACACCTTC	CASSAEMTGNYGYTF
TRBV5-1	TRBD1	TRBJ1-6	few	TGCGCCAGCAGCTTGGCTGGGTGGGACAGGGGCTCACCCCTCCACTTT	CASSLAGWDRGSPLHF
TRBV19	-	TRBJ2-3	-	TGTGCCAGTAGTGTCGGCGCGGTGAGGGGCGCAGATACGCAGTATTTT	CASSVGAVRGADTQYF
TRBV7-2	-	TRBJ2-2	many	TGTGCCAGCAGCTTAGAGCAGGGTGTGGTCGGGGAGCTGTTTTTT	CASSLEQGVVGELFF
TRBV5-1	TRBD1	TRBJ2-6	-	TGCGCCAGCAGCTTGGGGACAGGAGGTTCTGGGGCCAACGTCCTGACTTTC	CASSLGTGGSGANVLTF
TRBV7-2	-	TRBJ1-2	few	TGTGCCAGCAGCTTAGAGAGACAGGCGGGAATCGGTTTC	CASSLERQAGIGF
TRBV12-3/TRBV12-4	-	TRBJ2-5	few	TGTGCCAGCAGTCCCCGAACTGGGATAGAGACCCAGTACTTC	CASSPRTGIETQYF
TRBV6-2/TRBV6-3	-	TRBJ1-1	-	TGTGCCAGCGGGTCAGACAGGATGAACACTGAAGCTTTCTTT	CASGSDRMNTEAFF
TRBV24-1	-	TRBJ1-1	-	TGTGCCTCCGAATCAAACACTGAAGCTTTCTTT	CASESNTEAFF
TRBV29-1	TRBD2	TRBJ2-5	few	TGCAGCGCGAGCGGGACTCAAGAGACCCAGTACTTC	CSASGTQETQYF
TRBV4-2	TRBD2	TRBJ2-5	-	TGTGCCAGCAGCCAAGGAGGCGGGAGGCGTGAGACCCAGTACTTC	CASSQGGGRRETQYF
TRBV4-1	-	TRBJ1-6	-	TGCGCCAGCAGCCAAAATGGGGGGCGAGTTTCTTTCCCCCTCCACTTT	CASSQNGGRVSFPLHF
TRBV7-9	TRBD1	TRBJ1-1	-	TGTGCCAGTTTTTCTGGGACAGGGAACACTGAAGCTTTCTTT	CASFSGTGNTEAFF
TRBV7-2	TRBD1	TRBJ2-7	few	TGTGCCAGCAGCTTGGACAGGGTCTCCTACGAGCAGTACTTC	CASSLDRVSYEQYF
TRBV25-1	-	TRBJ1-1	few	TGTGCCAGCAGTGAATCTCACTGGAAGGGGGTTGACACTGAAGCTTTCTTT	CASSESHWKGVDTEAFF
TRBV4-1	TRBD2	TRBJ2-7	few	TGCGCCAGCAGCCAAGGAGGGCCGGGACTAGGCTTCTACGAGCAGTACTTC	CASSQGGPGLGFYEQYF
TRBV7-8	-	TRBJ2-2	few	TGTGCCAGCAGCCCACACGTCTCAAACACCGGGGAGCTGTTTTTT	CASSPHVSNTGELFF
TRBV6-2/TRBV6-3	TRBD2	TRBJ2-2	few	TGTGCCAGCAGAACCAGCGGGAGGGCCAACACCGGGGAGCTGTTTTTT	CASRTSGRANTGELFF
TRBV6-2/TRBV6-3	-	TRBJ2-3	-	TGTGCCAGCAGTTACTCATACGCAGATACGCAGTATTTT	CASSYSYADTQYF
TRBV18	-	TRBJ2-7	few	TGTGCCAGCTCAAACAGGGATGGCCACGAGCAGTACTTC	CASSNRDGHEQYF
TRBV12-3/TRBV12-4	TRBD2	TRBJ2-4	-	TGTGCCAGCAGTTACGTAGCGGGGGAAAACATTCAGTACTTC	CASSYVAGENIQYF
TRBV20-1	-	TRBJ2-1	-	TGCAGTTCTCCGCGCACCGGGGGCGATGAGCAGTTCTTC	CSSPRTGGDEQFF
TRBV19	TRBD1	TRBJ2-2	few	TGTGCCAGTAGTATCTACGCCGGGACAGGGGAATTCACCGGGGAGCTGTTTTTT	CASSIYAGTGEFTGELFF
TRBV12-3/TRBV12-4	-	TRBJ2-1	many	TGTGCCAGCAGTTTCTCCTATCAGCAGTTCTTC	CASSFSYQQFF
TRBV7-8	-	TRBJ2-1	few	TGTGCCAGCAGCTTAAGGGTCCCTGAGCAGTTCTTC	CASSLRVPEQFF
TRBV10-3	-	TRBJ2-5	-	TGTGCCATCAGTGAAGGAGAGACCCAGTACTTC	CAISEGETQYF
TRBV29-1	-	TRBJ1-1	-	TGCAGCGCGGGGGATGCCGAGGGCACTGAAGCTTTCTTT	CSAGDAEGTEAFF
TRBV5-6	-	TRBJ1-1	-	TGTGCCAGCAGCCTGGTGGGGGCGGCTGAAGCTTTCTTT	CASSLVGAAEAFF
TRBV15	-	TRBJ2-7	few	TGTGCCACCAGCAGAGAAAGAGGGTCAGTACGTTACAAGCAGTACTTC	CATSRERGSVRYKQYF
TRBV6-1	-	TRBJ2-7	-	TGTGCCAGCGCATTCTCCTACGAGCAGTACTTC	CASAFSYEQYF
TRBV28	-	TRBJ2-5	-	TGTGCCAGCAGTTTATTCACAGGGCGCCAAGAGACCCAGTACTTC	CASSLFTGRQETQYF
TRBV7-3	-	TRBJ1-1	few	TGTGCCAGCAGCTTAGTTCCTACAGGAAGGAACACTGAAGCTTTCTTT	CASSLVPTGRNTEAFF
TRBV24-1	TRBD1	TRBJ2-5	-	TGTGCCACCAGTGCTACCGGACAGGGGTCAGAGACCCAGTACTTC	CATSATGQGSETQYF
TRBV4-1	-	TRBJ2-5	few	TGCGCCAGCAGCCAAGTAGGCGGGGAAGAGACCCAGTACTTC	CASSQVGGEETQYF
TRBV5-1	-	TRBJ2-3	few	TGCGCCAGCAGCTCCGGACGGAATCGAGGAGATACGCAGTATTTT	CASSSGRNRGDTQYF
TRBV5-4	TRBD2	TRBJ2-4	-	TGTGCCAGCAGCTTCGGGGGGGCCTCGACCAAAAACATTCAGTACTTC	CASSFGGASTKNIQYF
TRBV20-1	-	TRBJ2-3	-	TGCAGTGCTAGTGGGAGCTATCCACTGAGAGATACGCAGTATTTT	CSASGSYPLRDTQYF
TRBV10-3	-	TRBJ2-7	few	TGTGCCATCAGTGAGTCACTCATAGAGCAGTACTTC	CAISESLIEQYF
TRBV7-2	TRBD2	TRBJ2-1	few	TGTGCCAGCAGCTTAGGAGGGAGGGCCTGGGGTGAGCAGTTCTTC	CASSLGGRAWGEQFF
TRBV4-1	TRBD2	TRBJ2-2	-	TGCGCCAGCAGCCAAGATTTTGGACTAGCGGGAGGTGGCACCGGGGAGCTGTTTTTT	CASSQDFGLAGGGTGELFF